These 19 T cell receptor beta chains share one sample of origin, sequenced in a study of blood T cell repertoires in COVID-19. TCRdb keeps only in-frame clones here, not all; method: immunoSEQ multiplex PCR. The sample lists approximately 89,000 clones, 70% to 90% occurring once. The sample was peripheral blood. These receptors all stem from a woman in her 70s with acute or convalescent COVID-19.

The chain recombines TRBV9 with TRBJ2-3, with a weak D call TRBD2 (6 bases). From germline, CDR1 is SGDLS and CDR2 YYNGEE. The CDR3 extends over 16 amino acids. Trimming removed 3 bases at V and 2 bases at J, with 16 bases between. CDR3: CASSGSSGGITDTQYF. The CDR3 DNA reads as TGTGCCAGCAGCGGAAGTTCTGGGGGGATCACAGATACGCAGTATTTT.

This chain uses TRBV30 with TRBJ1-2, with 10 bases matching TRBD1. The CDR3 contains 16 residues. The germline gives CDR1 GTSNPN, CDR2 SVGIG (reference sequence). With 4 bases clipped from V and 1 base from J, the junction kept 9 bases outside the gene matches. CDR3 nucleotide sequence: TGTGCCTGGACTAAACCTGGGACAGGGGATAACTATGGCTACACCTTC. It yields the protein CAWTKPGTGDNYGYTF.

Of note for this clone: This CDR3 is also generated by other DNA sequences in the sample. The V call is TRBV30, the J call TRBJ1-5; 9 positions agree with TRBD1. Germline CDR1 and CDR2: GTSNPN and SVGIG (reference sequence). The CDR3 length is 15 residues. The V segment lost 0 bases and the J segment 0 bases; nucleotides outside the gene matches: 0. In nucleotides, the CDR3 is TGTGCCTGGAGTGTACAGGGGGCTAGCAATCAGCCCCAGCATTTT. Protein: CAWSVQGASNQPQHF. Full variable domain (missing parts from reference TRBV30 and TRBJ1-5): SQTIHQWPATLVQPVGSPLSLECTVEGTSNPNLYWYRQAAGRGLQLLFYSVGIGQISSEVPQNLSASRPQDRQFILSSKKLLLSDSGFYLCAWSVQGASNQPQHFGDGTRLSIL.

The chain joins TRBV7-2 to TRBJ1-1; D is perhaps TRBD1 (6 bases). The CDR3 is made up of 16 amino acids. Germline CDR1 is SGHTA and CDR2 is FQGNSA. Trimming shortened V by 5 bases and J by 1 base, and 17 bases separated the two germline ends. CDR3 in amino acids: CASSPRTTGKNTEAFF. CDR3 DNA sequence: TGTGCCAGCAGCCCTAGGACGACAGGAAAGAACACTGAAGCTTTCTTT.

A note on this clone: This specimen includes other DNA sequences encoding the same CDR3. The V call is TRBV7-2, the J call TRBJ2-1; D possibly corresponds to TRBD1 (6 bases). The CDR3 loop spans 14 amino acids. Germline CDR1 SGHTA, CDR2 FQGNSA. Trimming removed 1 base at V and 4 bases at J, with 8 bases between. This CDR3 is CASSLGTEYNEQFF. Here the CDR3 DNA reads TGTGCCAGCAGCTTAGGGACAGAATACAATGAGCAGTTCTTC.

The chain uses TRBV4-1 and TRBJ1-1, with 8 positions matching TRBD1. Germline V gives CDR1 MGHRA, CDR2 YSYEKL. The V and J ends lost 2 bases and 4 bases, in that order; junction bases with no gene match: 9. The CDR3 runs to 16 residues. The CDR3 DNA is TGCGCCAGCAGCCAACTTACAGGGGGAAGGTTCACTGAAGCTTTCTTT. It codes for CASSQLTGGRFTEAFF.

J is TRBJ1-2 and V is TRBV4-3; D ambiguous. Germline V gene lookup returns CDR1 LGHNA and CDR2 YSLEER. The V gene lost 0 bases and the J gene lost 6 bases, with 14 bases spanning the gap. This CDR3 is 15 amino acids long. The CDR3 DNA follows: TGCGCCAGCAGCCAAGATCGGGGTGATATAGATGGCTACACCTTC. Translating gives CASSQDRGDIDGYTF.

The chain employs TRBV7-2 and TRBJ2-3, with unresolved D. Germline V lookup: CDR1 SGHTA, CDR2 FQGNSA. V lost 2 bases and J 6 bases, leaving 15 bases between the germline ends. The CDR3 runs to 15 residues. The CDR3 coding sequence is TGTGCCAGCAGCTTATCGGGTTCGCCGCGGGATACGCAGTATTTT. It is translated as CASSLSGSPRDTQYF.

The genes are TRBV10-1 and TRBJ2-1; TRBD2 agrees at 9 bases. V dropped 6 bases and J dropped 8; count of bases not matched to a gene: 5. The germline CDR1 and CDR2 sequences are WNHNN and SYGVQD (reference sequence). The CDR3 is 13 residues long. CDR3 nucleotides: TGCGCCAGCAGAGAGGGACTAGCCGATGAGCAGTTCTTC. Its translation: CASREGLADEQFF.

This clone has more than one count but fewer than ten. The chain links TRBV28 to TRBJ1-2; 9 bases are shared with TRBD1. The CDR3 covers 15 residues. Germline values: CDR1 MDHEN, CDR2 SYDVKM. V was pared by 2 bases and J by 4 bases, with 5 bases of the junction left unmatched. DNA for the CDR3: TGTGCCAGCAGTTTACCGGGACAGGGTGCCTATGGCTACACCTTC. This translates into CASSLPGQGAYGYTF.

This chain connects TRBV2 to TRBJ2-3, with TRBD1 as a possible D gene (8 bases). This CDR3 contains 14 residues. Germline values: CDR1 SNHLY, CDR2 FYNNEI. Trimming removed 9 bases at V and 6 bases at J, with 19 bases between. This chain's CDR3 is CARGGTGQRDTQYF. DNA of the CDR3: TGTGCCAGGGGGGGGACAGGACAGAGGGATACGCAGTATTTT.

The rearrangement uses TRBV19 and TRBJ2-7; 7 bases fit TRBD1. The V gene's germline CDR1 is LNHDA and CDR2 SQIVND (reference sequence). There are 14 residues in the CDR3. Trimming took 4 bases from V and 6 from J; bases not matched to a gene: 9. The chain's CDR3 is CASSNGRGSGEQYV. DNA for the CDR3: TGTGCCAGTAGTAACGGCAGGGGGTCCGGCGAGCAGTACGTC.

The chain joins TRBV2 to TRBJ2-1; 12 positions agree with TRBD2. The CDR3 has 15 residues. Trimming cost V 10 bases and J 1 base; bases outside gene matches: 5. From germline, CDR1 is SNHLY and CDR2 FYNNEI. CDR3 in DNA: TGTGCCACGGGACTAGCGGGTGCGTCCTACAATGAGCAGTTCTTC. It codes for CATGLAGASYNEQFF.

The chain couples TRBV3-1 (or the pseudogene TRBV3-2) to TRBJ2-3; 12 positions match TRBD2. The CDR3 sequence is 16 residues long. With 0 bases clipped from V and 7 bases from J, the junction kept 5 bases outside the gene matches. CDR1 and CDR2 from the germline V gene are LGHDT and YNNKEL (reference sequence). The CDR3 loop is CASSQETSGGVNTQYF. In DNA form, the CDR3 reads TGTGCCAGCAGCCAAGAGACTAGCGGGGGTGTGAATACGCAGTATTTT.

The genes are TRBV13 and TRBJ1-2; D may be TRBD1 (6 bases). Trimming took 4 bases from V and 4 from J, leaving 28 bases between them. CDR3 length equals 19 residues. Germline CDR1 reads PRHDT; CDR2 reads FYEKMQ (reference sequence). The CDR3 here is CASSSLGTGNRDILYGYTF. The CDR3 DNA follows: TGTGCCAGCAGCTCCCTGGGTACAGGGAACCGGGACATCCTCTATGGCTACACCTTC.

This chain links TRBV28 with TRBJ2-5; perhaps TRBD1 as D (7 bases). The CDR3 loop spans 16 amino acids. CDR1 and CDR2 (germline): MDHEN, SYDVKM. V was shortened by 5 bases and J by 5 bases, with 21 bases between the two germline ends. As DNA, the CDR3 is TGTGCCAGCAGTCTCACTGGGGCAGGGGGGAAGGAGACCCAGTACTTC. Its translation: CASSLTGAGGKETQYF.

V and J are TRBV4-1 and TRBJ2-1; possible D gene TRBD2, 6 bases. CDR1 is MGHRA, CDR2 YSYEKL, per germline. V lost 3 bases, J lost 8 bases, and 14 bases lay in between. The CDR3 sequence is 14 residues long. The CDR3 sequence is CASSQVTSNHEQFF. The CDR3 region has the DNA TGCGCCAGCAGCCAGGTTACTAGCAACCATGAGCAGTTCTTC.

The CDR3 protein is CASSARSGTDTQYF. Here the CDR3 DNA reads TGTGCCAGCAGTGCGCGGAGCGGCACAGATACGCAGTATTTT. The chain is built from TRBV2 and TRBJ2-3; D is ambiguous. Germline V gives CDR1 SNHLY, CDR2 FYNNEI. CDR3 length: 14 residues. Trimming removed 4 bases from V and 1 base from J, with 9 bases in between. Variable domain in full (rest from reference TRBV2 and TRBJ2-3): EPEVTQTPSHQVTQMGQEVILRCVPISNHLYFYWYRQILGQKVEFLVSFYNNEISEKSEIFDDQFSVERPDGSNFTLKIRSTKLEDSAMYFCASSARSGTDTQYFGPGTRLTVL.

The chain couples TRBV5-1 to TRBJ1-4, with no clear D. Trimming shortened V by 0 bases and J by 2 bases, and 8 bases separated the two germline ends. The CDR3 consists of 15 residues. Germline CDR1 and CDR2: SGHRS and YFSETQ. The CDR3 DNA is TGCGCCAGCAGCTTGGGTCCGTCCACTAATGAAAAACTGTTTTTT. It yields the protein CASSLGPSTNEKLFF.